This T cell receptor beta chain was sequenced in a study of blood T cell repertoires in COVID-19 (TCRdb year 2020). As for the study more broadly: Collaborator samples came from the United States, Italy and Spain and covered acute and convalescent phases of COVID-19. The repertoires were released in a freely available public database meant as a resource for research on the immune response to SARS-CoV-2. The dataset comprised deeply sampled blood TCRbeta repertoires from subjects exposed to, actively infected with, or recovered from COVID-19. The samples were drawn from two sources: the first 160 participants of the ongoing ImmuneRACE study, and 1,000 to 1,500 subjects contributed by 6 global collaborators. The material from the prospective study consisted of cDNA or gDNA derived from T cells, B-cell-depleted T cells, or PBMCs. Where available, HLA class I and class II types were taken from metadata supplied by the sample provider and were not determined by assay-based typing. A de-identified subject ID, COVID-19 status, age in years and sex were almost always included in the sample metadata.

The paper's findings and limits, for the study overall: How much clinical and demographic metadata was included differed by source and by participant, and the metadata was provided uncurated.

In Seattle, one collaborating source enrolled patients while the infection was active and tracked those patients longitudinally over the course of disease. The collaborating institutions used their own protocols to collect whole blood in K2EDTA tubes. For TCRbeta analysis, collaborator samples were shipped as frozen whole blood, as isolated PBMCs, or as DNA extracted from either sample type. TCRbeta CDR3 regions were amplified from genomic DNA by means of the immunoSEQ Assay, a bias-controlled multiplex PCR. Under the source paper's analysis protocol: The number of nucleated cells in each sample was estimated by amplification of reference gene primers within the assay. To quantify the absolute abundance of each unique TCRbeta CDR3 rearrangement, sequence reads were collapsed and filtered. For each sample, productive Simpson clonality was calculated as the square root of Simpson's diversity index over productive rearrangements. TCRdb took over this immuneACCESS table, retaining in-frame rearrangements with V and J assigned. Such tables are incomplete; in checked studies, under half of the missing clones stem from an unresolved V gene, and the remainder is unexplained. The V and J calls and clone size come from that table; D and trimming were worked out from the DNA. The sample table holds hundreds of thousands of clones, of which approximately 85% were seen once. The ten most abundant clones make up 5% to 7% of the sample.

V is cut by 5 bases and J by 5 bases, and the space between the germline ends is 13 bases. Including the terminal cysteine and phenylalanine, the CDR3 comprises 13 residues. This entry keeps only the CDR3 DNA: 39 bases, framed from base 1. From a lookup of the germline V gene, CDR1 and CDR2 are SNHLY and FYNNEI. Of note for this clone: Its antigen is currently not known. The record has no base qualities; no much larger clone is one base away.

This clonotype originated in a woman older than 75 with COVID-19, enrolled during active disease. Sample: peripheral blood. Rearrangement joined TRBV2 to TRBJ2-7; the D gene identity is not certain. The CDR3 sequence is CASSLGGANEQYF. The bases are TGTGCCAGCAGTCTAGGCGGCGCTAACGAGCAGTACTTC.